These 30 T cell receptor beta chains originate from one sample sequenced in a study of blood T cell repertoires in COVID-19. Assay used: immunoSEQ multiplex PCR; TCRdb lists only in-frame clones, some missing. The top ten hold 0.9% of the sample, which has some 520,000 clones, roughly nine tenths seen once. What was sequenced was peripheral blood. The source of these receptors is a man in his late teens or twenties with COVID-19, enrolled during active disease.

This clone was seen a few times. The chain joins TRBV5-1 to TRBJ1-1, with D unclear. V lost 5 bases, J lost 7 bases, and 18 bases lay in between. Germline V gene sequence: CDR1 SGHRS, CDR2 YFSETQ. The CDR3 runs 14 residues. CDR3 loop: CASRPDKVGGEAFF. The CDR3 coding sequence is TGCGCCAGCAGACCCGACAAGGTCGGAGGTGAAGCTTTCTTT.

The CDR3 nucleotides read TGTGCCAGCAGCCCTAGACTAGCGGGAGCTGATACGCAGTATTTT. Translating it yields CASSPRLAGADTQYF. This chain joins TRBV7-2 and TRBJ2-3; 12 positions match TRBD2. Germline V gives CDR1 SGHTA, CDR2 FQGNSA. With V trimmed by 5 bases and J by 6 bases, 6 bases remained unmatched. The CDR3 contains 15 residues.

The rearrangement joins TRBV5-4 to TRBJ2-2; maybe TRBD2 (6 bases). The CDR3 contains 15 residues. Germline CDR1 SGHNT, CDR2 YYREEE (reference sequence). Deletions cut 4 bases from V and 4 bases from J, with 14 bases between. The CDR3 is CASSLVGGGTGELFF. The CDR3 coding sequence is TGTGCCAGCAGCCTCGTGGGGGGAGGCACCGGGGAGCTGTTTTTT.

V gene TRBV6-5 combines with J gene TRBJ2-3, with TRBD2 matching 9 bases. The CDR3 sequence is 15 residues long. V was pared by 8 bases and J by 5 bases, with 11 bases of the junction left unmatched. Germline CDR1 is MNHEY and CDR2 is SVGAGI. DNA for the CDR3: TGTGCCAGCGCAACGGCGGGGGGGCGGGGAGATACGCAGTATTTT. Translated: CASATAGGRGDTQYF.

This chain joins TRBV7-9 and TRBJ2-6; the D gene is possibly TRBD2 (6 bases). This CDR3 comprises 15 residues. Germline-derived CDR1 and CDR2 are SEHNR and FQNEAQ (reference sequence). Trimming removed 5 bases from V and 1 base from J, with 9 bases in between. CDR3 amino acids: CASSGTSSGANVLTF. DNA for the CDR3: TGTGCCAGCAGCGGGACTTCGTCTGGGGCCAACGTCCTGACTTTC.

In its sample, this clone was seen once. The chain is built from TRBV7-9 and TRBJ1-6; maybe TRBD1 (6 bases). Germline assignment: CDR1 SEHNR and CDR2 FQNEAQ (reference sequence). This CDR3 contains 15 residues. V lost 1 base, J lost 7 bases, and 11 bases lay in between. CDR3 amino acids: CASSLGGQINSPLHF. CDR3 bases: TGTGCCAGCAGCTTAGGGGGACAAATCAATTCACCCCTCCACTTT.

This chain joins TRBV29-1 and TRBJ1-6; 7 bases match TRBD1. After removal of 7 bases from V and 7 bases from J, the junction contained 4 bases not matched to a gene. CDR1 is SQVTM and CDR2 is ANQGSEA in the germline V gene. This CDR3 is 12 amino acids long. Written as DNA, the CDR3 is TGCAGCGCTGGACAGGAGAATTCACCCCTCCACTTT. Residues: CSAGQENSPLHF.

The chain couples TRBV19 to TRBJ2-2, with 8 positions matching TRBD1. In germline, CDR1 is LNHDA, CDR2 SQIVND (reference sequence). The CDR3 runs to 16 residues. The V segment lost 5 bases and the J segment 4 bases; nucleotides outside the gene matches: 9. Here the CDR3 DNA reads TGTGCCAGTAGTCTCCAGGGACAGGCGATCACCGGGGAGCTGTTTTTT. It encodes CASSLQGQAITGELFF.

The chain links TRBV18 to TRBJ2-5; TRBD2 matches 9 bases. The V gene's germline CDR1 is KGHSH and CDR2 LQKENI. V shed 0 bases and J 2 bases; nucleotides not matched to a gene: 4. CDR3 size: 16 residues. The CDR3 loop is CASSPPSGGLQETQYF. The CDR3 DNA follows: TGTGCCAGCTCACCACCGAGCGGGGGGCTTCAAGAGACCCAGTACTTC.

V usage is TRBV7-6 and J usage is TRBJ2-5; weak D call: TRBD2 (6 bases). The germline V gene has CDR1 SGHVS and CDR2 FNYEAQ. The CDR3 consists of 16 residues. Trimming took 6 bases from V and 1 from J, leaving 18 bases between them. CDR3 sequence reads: CASSLSRLATQETQYF. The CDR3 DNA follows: TGTGCCAGCAGTCTCTCCCGGCTAGCGACCCAAGAGACCCAGTACTTC.

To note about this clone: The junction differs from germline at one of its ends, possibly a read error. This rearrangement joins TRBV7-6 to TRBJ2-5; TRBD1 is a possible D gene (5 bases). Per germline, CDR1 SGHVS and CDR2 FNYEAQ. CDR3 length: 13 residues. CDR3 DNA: TGTGCCAGCAACCCTCAGGGTTGGCCGACCCTGTACTTC. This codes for CASNPQGWPTLYF. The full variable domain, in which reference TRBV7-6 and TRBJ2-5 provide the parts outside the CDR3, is GAGVSQSPRYKVTKRGQDVALRCDPISGHVSLYWYRQALGQGPEFLTYFNYEAQQDKSGLPNDRFSAERPEGSISTLTIQRTEQRDSAMYRCASNPQGWPTLYFGPGTRLLVL.

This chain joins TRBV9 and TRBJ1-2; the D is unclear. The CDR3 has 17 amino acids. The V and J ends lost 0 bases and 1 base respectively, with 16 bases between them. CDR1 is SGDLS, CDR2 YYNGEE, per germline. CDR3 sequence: CASSVDEVKTHNYGYTF. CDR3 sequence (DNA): TGTGCCAGCAGCGTAGACGAGGTAAAGACCCATAACTATGGCTACACCTTC. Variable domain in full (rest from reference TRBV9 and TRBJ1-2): DSGVTQTPKHLITATGQRVTLRCSPRSGDLSVYWYQQSLDQGLQFLIQYYNGEERAKGNILERFSAQQFPDLHSELNLSSLELGDSALYFCASSVDEVKTHNYGYTFGSGTRLTVV.

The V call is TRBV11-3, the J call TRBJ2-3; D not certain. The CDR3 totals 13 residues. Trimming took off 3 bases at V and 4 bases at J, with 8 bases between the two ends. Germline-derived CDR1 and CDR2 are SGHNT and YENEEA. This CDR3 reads CASSFNPSDTQYF. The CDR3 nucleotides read TGTGCCAGCAGCTTTAATCCCTCAGATACGCAGTATTTT.

The CDR3 DNA follows: TGTGCCAGCAGCTTGAAGGGCGGGGGACGTAATGAGCAGTTCTTC. Translation gives CASSLKGGGRNEQFF. V and J are TRBV7-8 and TRBJ2-1, with 7 bases fitting TRBD2. Germline assignment: CDR1 SGHVS and CDR2 FQNEAQ. The CDR3 has 15 amino acids. J gave up 7 bases and V 3 bases, and 9 bases lay outside the gene matches.

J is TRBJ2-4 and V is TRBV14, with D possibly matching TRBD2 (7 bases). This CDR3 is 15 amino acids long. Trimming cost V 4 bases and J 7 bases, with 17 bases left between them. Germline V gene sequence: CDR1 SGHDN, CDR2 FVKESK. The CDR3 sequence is CASSLSRGGPNIQYF. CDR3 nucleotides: TGTGCCAGCAGCCTTTCGAGGGGGGGGCCGAACATTCAGTACTTC.

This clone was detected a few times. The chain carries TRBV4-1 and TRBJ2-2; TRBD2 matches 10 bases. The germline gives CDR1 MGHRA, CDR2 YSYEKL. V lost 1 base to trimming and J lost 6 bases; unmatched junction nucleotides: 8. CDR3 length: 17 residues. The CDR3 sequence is CASSQVMSSGGPGELFF. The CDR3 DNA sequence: TGCGCCAGCAGCCAAGTTATGTCTAGCGGGGGTCCCGGGGAGCTGTTTTTT.

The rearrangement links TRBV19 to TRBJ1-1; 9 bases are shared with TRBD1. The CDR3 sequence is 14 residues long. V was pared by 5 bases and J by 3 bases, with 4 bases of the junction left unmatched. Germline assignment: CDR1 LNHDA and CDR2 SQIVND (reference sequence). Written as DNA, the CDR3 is TGTGCCAGTAGTTCGGGACAGGGTGACACTGAAGCTTTCTTT. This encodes CASSSGQGDTEAFF.

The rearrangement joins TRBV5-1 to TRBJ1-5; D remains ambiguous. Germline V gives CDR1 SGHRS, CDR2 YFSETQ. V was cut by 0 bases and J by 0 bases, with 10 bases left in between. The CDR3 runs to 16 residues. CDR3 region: CASSLESDYSNQPQHF. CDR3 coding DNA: TGCGCCAGCAGCTTGGAGTCAGATTATAGCAATCAGCCCCAGCATTTT. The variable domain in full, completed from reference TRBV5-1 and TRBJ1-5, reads KAGVTQTPRYLIKTRGQQVTLSCSPISGHRSVSWYQQTPGQGLQFLFEYFSETQRNKGNFPGRFSGRQFSNSRSEMNVSTLELGDSALYLCASSLESDYSNQPQHFGDGTRLSIL.

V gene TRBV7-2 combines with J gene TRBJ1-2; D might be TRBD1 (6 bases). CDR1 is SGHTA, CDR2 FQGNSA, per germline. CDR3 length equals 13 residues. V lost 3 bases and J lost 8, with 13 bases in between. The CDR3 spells CASSLDSKRGYTF. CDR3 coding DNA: TGTGCCAGCAGCTTGGACAGCAAGCGGGGCTACACCTTC.

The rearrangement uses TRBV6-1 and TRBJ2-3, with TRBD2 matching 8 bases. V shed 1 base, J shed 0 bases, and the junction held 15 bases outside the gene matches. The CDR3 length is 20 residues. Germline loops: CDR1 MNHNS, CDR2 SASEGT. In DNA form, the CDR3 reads TGTGCCAGCAGTGAAGTATCCTACTTCGGGACTAGGTCTAGCACAGATACGCAGTATTTT. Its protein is CASSEVSYFGTRSSTDTQYF.

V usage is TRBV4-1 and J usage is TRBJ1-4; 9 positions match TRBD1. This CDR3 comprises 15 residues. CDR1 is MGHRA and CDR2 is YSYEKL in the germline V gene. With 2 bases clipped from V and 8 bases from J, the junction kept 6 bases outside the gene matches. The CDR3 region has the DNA TGCGCCAGCAGCCAAACCGGGACAGGGAAAGAAAAACTGTTTTTT. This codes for CASSQTGTGKEKLFF.

CDR3 amino acids: CSASRGERSNQPQHF. Written as DNA, the CDR3 is TGCAGTGCTAGTCGGGGAGAGAGGAGCAATCAGCCCCAGCATTTT. The chain employs TRBV20-1 and TRBJ1-5, with D unresolved. Germline lookup yields CDR1 DFQATT and CDR2 SNEGSKA (reference sequence). CDR3 length: 15 residues. Trimming stripped 3 bases from V and 1 base from J, with 13 bases between.

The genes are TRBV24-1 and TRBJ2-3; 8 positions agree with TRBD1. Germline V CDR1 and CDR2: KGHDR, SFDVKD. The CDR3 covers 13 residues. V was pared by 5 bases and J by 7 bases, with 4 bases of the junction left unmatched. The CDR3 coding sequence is TGTGCCACCAGTGTTGGACAGGGCCATACGCAGTATTTT. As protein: CATSVGQGHTQYF.

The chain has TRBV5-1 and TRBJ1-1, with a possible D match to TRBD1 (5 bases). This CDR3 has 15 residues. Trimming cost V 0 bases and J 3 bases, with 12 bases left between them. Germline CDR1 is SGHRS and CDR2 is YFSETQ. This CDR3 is CASSLDAGLDTEAFF. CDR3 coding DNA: TGCGCCAGCAGCTTGGACGCGGGGCTGGACACTGAAGCTTTCTTT.

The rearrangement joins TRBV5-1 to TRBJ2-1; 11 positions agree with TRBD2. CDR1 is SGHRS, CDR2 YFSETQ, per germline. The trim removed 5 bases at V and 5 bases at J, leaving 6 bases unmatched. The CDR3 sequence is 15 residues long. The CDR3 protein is CASRQLAGADNEQFF. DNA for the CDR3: TGCGCCAGCAGGCAACTAGCGGGGGCCGACAATGAGCAGTTCTTC.

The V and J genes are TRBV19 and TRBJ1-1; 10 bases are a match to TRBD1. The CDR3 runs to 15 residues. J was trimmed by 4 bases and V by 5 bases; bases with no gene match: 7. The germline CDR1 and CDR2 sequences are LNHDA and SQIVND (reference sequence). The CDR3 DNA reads TGTGCCAGTAGTCCGAGACAGGGGGCATTCACTGAAGCTTTCTTT. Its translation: CASSPRQGAFTEAFF. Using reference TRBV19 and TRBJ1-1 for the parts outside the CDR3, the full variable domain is DGGITQSPKYLFRKEGQNVTLSCEQNLNHDAMYWYRQDPGQGLRLIYYSQIVNDFQKGDIAEGYSVSREKKESFPLTVTSAQKNPTAFYLCASSPRQGAFTEAFFGQGTRLTVV.

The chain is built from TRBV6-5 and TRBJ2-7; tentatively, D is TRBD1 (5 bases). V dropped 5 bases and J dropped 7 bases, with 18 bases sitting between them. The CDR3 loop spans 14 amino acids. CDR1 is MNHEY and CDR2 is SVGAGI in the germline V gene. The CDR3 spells CASSPLGRAQEQYF. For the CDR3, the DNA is TGTGCCAGCAGTCCCCTCGGCAGGGCCCAGGAGCAGTACTTC.

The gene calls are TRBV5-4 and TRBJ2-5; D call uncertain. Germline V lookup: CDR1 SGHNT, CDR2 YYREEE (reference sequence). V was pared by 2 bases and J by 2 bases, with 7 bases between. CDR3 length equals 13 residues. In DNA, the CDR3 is TGTGCCAGCAGCTTTGCGACACAAGAGACCCAGTACTTC. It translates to CASSFATQETQYF.

CDR3 DNA sequence: TGTGCCAGCAGTTACCTTGACAGGGTTGAGACCCAGTACTTC. Translation gives CASSYLDRVETQYF. The chain uses TRBV6-5 and TRBJ2-5, with 7 nucleotides matching TRBD1. This CDR3 spans 14 amino acids. With 2 bases clipped from V and 5 bases from J, the junction kept 5 bases outside the gene matches. The germline CDR1 and CDR2 sequences are MNHEY and SVGAGI.

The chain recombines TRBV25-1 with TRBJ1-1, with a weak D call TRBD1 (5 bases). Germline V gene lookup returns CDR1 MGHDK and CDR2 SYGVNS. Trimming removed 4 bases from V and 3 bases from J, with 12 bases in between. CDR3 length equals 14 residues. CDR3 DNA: TGTGCCAGCAGTGCCTCTCAGGGTTACACTGAAGCTTTCTTT. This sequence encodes CASSASQGYTEAFF.